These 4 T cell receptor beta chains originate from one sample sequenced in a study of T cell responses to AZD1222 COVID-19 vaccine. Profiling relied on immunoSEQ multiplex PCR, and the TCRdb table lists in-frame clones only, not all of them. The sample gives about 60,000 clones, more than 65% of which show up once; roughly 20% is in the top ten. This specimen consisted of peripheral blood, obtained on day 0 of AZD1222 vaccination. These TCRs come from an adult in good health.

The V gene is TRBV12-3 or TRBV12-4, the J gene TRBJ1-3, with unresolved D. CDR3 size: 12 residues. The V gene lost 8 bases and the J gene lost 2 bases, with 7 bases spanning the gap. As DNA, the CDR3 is TGTGCCAGCTTATCTCCTGGAAACACCATATATTTT. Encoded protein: CASLSPGNTIYF.

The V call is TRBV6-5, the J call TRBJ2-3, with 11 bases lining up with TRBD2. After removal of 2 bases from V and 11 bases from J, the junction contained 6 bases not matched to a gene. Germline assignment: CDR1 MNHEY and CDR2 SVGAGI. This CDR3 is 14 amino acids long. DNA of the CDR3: TGTGCCAGCAGTTACGAGATAGCGGGAGGGTTGCAGTATTTT. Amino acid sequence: CASSYEIAGGLQYF.

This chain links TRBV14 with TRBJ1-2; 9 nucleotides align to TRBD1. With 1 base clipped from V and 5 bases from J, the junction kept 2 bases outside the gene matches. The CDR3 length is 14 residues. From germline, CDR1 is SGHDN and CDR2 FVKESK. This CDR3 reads CASSQGTGVYGYTF. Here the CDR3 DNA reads TGTGCCAGCAGCCAAGGGACAGGGGTGTATGGCTACACCTTC.

CDR3 sequence reads: CATSREQGETQYF. The CDR3 DNA sequence: TGTGCCACCAGCAGAGAACAGGGGGAGACCCAGTACTTC. The rearrangement joins TRBV15 to TRBJ2-5; 7 bases are a match to TRBD1. V dropped 0 bases and J dropped 5; count of bases not matched to a gene: 0. The CDR3 contains 13 residues. CDR1 and CDR2 (germline): LNHNV, YYDKDF (reference sequence).